A single sample is the source of the 22 T cell receptor beta chains below, sequenced in a study of shared clonotypes between healthy human individuals. Using immunoSEQ multiplex PCR, the repertoire was profiled, and TCRdb retains in-frame clones only, with some absent. Of roughly 1 million clones detected, approximately 80% appear once; the ten largest clones hold roughly 0.56%. Sequenced material: memory CD4+ T cells from PBMCs. Subset defined: CD45RA-negative fraction. The receptor set was obtained from a young man in good health. Some clones in this sample may be carry-over from other donors' samples.

This clone was counted only a few times. The V call is TRBV5-6, the J call TRBJ2-3, with TRBD1 matching 8 bases. This CDR3 has 16 amino acids. Germline V gives CDR1 SGHDT, CDR2 YYEEEE. The V gene end was trimmed by 4 bases and the J gene end by 1 base; junction bases not matched to a gene: 8. The CDR3 DNA is TGTGCCAGCAGCCGGACAGGGCGATCCCGCACAGATACGCAGTATTTT. It is translated as CASSRTGRSRTDTQYF.

The CDR3 spells CASSPPGLARGTGELFF. The CDR3 DNA follows: TGTGCCAGCAGCCCCCCGGGACTAGCCCGGGGCACCGGGGAGCTGTTTTTT. The chain employs TRBV9 and TRBJ2-2; TRBD2 matches at 9 bases. CDR1 and CDR2 (germline): SGDLS, YYNGEE. V lost 4 bases to trimming and J lost 4 bases; unmatched junction nucleotides: 11. There are 17 residues in the CDR3.

Regarding this clone: The sample has other DNA sequences that encode this CDR3 too. The chain combines TRBV5-4 with TRBJ2-4; 9 nucleotides line up with TRBD1. CDR1 is SGHNT and CDR2 is YYREEE in the germline V gene (reference sequence). With V trimmed by 3 bases and J by 8 bases, 9 bases remained unmatched. The length of the CDR3 is 15 residues. CDR3 protein: CASSSPGQGGDIQYF. The CDR3 DNA follows: TGTGCCAGCAGCTCGCCGGGACAGGGAGGGGACATTCAGTACTTC.

For this clone: Mismatch with germline at one junction end may stem from a read error. The chain has TRBV10-3 and TRBJ2-3, with TRBD2 identical over 8 bases. The CDR3 consists of 17 residues. Per the germline V gene, CDR1 is ENHRY and CDR2 is SYGVKD. The CDR3 region is CAISESIGSGSKDTQYF. CDR3 coding DNA: TGTGCCATCAGTGAGTCGATCGGAAGCGGGAGCAAAGATACGCAGTATTTT.

With respect to this clone: The sample carries other DNA sequences with the same CDR3. The gene calls are TRBV28 and TRBJ2-3; 12 positions agree with TRBD2. V was pared by 5 bases and J by 1 base, with 1 base of the junction left unmatched. Germline values: CDR1 MDHEN, CDR2 SYDVKM. The CDR3 consists of 15 residues. The CDR3 spells CASSPSGRGTDTQYF. The CDR3 bases are TGTGCCAGCAGTCCTAGCGGGAGGGGCACAGATACGCAGTATTTT. Looking up the rest from reference TRBV28 and TRBJ2-3 gives the full variable domain: DVKVTQSSRYLVKRTGEKVFLECVQDMDHENMFWYRQDPGLGLRLIYFSYDVKMKEKGDIPEGYSVSREKKERFSLILESASTNQTSMYLCASSPSGRGTDTQYFGPGTRLTVL.

The V call is TRBV6-4, the J call TRBJ1-5, with D possibly being TRBD1 (6 bases). The CDR3 length is 15 residues. CDR1 is MRHNA, CDR2 SNTAGT, per germline. Trimming removed 10 bases at V and 0 bases at J, with 16 bases between. As DNA, the CDR3 is TGTGCCACCCCGACAGGTCGATATAGCAATCAGCCCCAGCATTTT. This codes for CATPTGRYSNQPQHF.

In this sample, this clone turned up once. The chain joins TRBV28 to TRBJ2-7; D gene ambiguous. The CDR3 runs to 11 residues. Deletions cut 6 bases from V and 3 bases from J, with 6 bases between. CDR1 is MDHEN and CDR2 is SYDVKM in the germline V gene. In DNA form, the CDR3 reads TGTGCCAGCAGCACTGACTACGAGCAGTACTTC. Protein: CASSTDYEQYF.

The rearrangement joins TRBV13 to TRBJ2-2; 7 bases line up with TRBD2. V trimming: 5 bases; J trimming: 3 bases; junction bases outside the gene matches: 12. The CDR3 is made up of 17 amino acids. CDR1 is PRHDT and CDR2 is FYEKMQ in the germline V gene (reference sequence). CDR3 in DNA: TGTGCCAGCAGCCCCCTGGAGGGAGGGCGGGACACCGGGGAGCTGTTTTTT. Amino acids: CASSPLEGGRDTGELFF.

This clone came up once. This chain links TRBV2 with TRBJ1-2; D might be TRBD1 (5 bases). V shed 5 bases and J shed 8 bases, with 15 bases lying between them. CDR1 and CDR2 from the germline V gene are SNHLY and FYNNEI. CDR3 length equals 13 residues. CDR3 DNA sequence: TGTGCCAGCAGTAGGGGCTCGTGGGAGGGCTACACCTTC. Protein sequence: CASSRGSWEGYTF.

The chain uses TRBV5-1 and TRBJ1-1; TRBD1 is a possible D gene (5 bases). This CDR3 contains 15 residues. Germline V gene sequence: CDR1 SGHRS, CDR2 YFSETQ. Trimming removed 0 bases at V and 0 bases at J, with 9 bases between. The CDR3 spells CASSLDLGVNTEAFF. CDR3 in DNA: TGCGCCAGCAGCTTGGATTTAGGGGTGAACACTGAAGCTTTCTTT.

This chain joins TRBV7-3 and TRBJ2-1; D is possibly TRBD2 (5 bases). V lost 5 bases to trimming and J lost 3 bases, with 17 bases between them. CDR3 length: 16 residues. Germline V gene sequence: CDR1 SGHTA, CDR2 FQGTGA. This CDR3 reads CASSPKKSSVYNEQFF. DNA for the CDR3: TGTGCCAGCAGCCCCAAAAAGAGTAGCGTCTACAATGAGCAGTTCTTC.

The chain joins TRBV5-6 to TRBJ1-2, with D perhaps TRBD1 (5 bases). The CDR3 length is 17 residues. From germline, CDR1 is SGHDT and CDR2 YYEEEE. V shed 3 bases and J shed 5 bases, with 23 bases lying between them. The DNA for the CDR3 is TGTGCCAGCAGCTCCCTGGGCAGCGGGACGCTTGCTTATGGCTACACCTTC. Translation gives CASSSLGSGTLAYGYTF. Looking up the rest from reference TRBV5-6 and TRBJ1-2 gives the full variable domain: DAGVTQSPTHLIKTRGQQVTLRCSPKSGHDTVSWYQQALGQGPQFIFQYYEEEERQRGNFPDRFSGHQFPNYSSELNVNALLLGDSALYLCASSSLGSGTLAYGYTFGSGTRLTVV.

This clone was picked up a small number of times. This rearrangement joins TRBV7-3 to TRBJ2-1; D call uncertain. CDR3 length: 14 amino acids. V shed 3 bases and J shed 6 bases, with 12 bases lying between them. Germline-derived CDR1 and CDR2 are SGHTA and FQGTGA. The CDR3 protein is CASSFSQARNEQFF. The CDR3 region has the DNA TGTGCCAGCAGCTTTTCGCAGGCACGCAATGAGCAGTTCTTC. The whole variable domain, filled in from reference TRBV7-3 and TRBJ2-1, reads GAGVSQTPSNKVTEKGKYVELRCDPISGHTALYWYRQSLGQGPEFLIYFQGTGAADDSGLPNDRFFAVRPEGSVSTLKIQRTERGDSAVYLCASSFSQARNEQFFGPGTRLTVL.

V is TRBV4-3 and J is TRBJ2-7, with unresolved D. The CDR3 has 13 amino acids. V lost 0 bases, J lost 6 bases, and 9 bases lay in between. Germline V gene data show CDR1 as LGHNA and CDR2 as YSLEER. The CDR3, as DNA: TGCGCCAGCAGCCAAGAGTTAAACTTCGAGCAGTACTTC. Its translation: CASSQELNFEQYF.

The rearrangement joins TRBV9 to TRBJ1-3, with TRBD1 matching over 8 bases. The CDR3 is made up of 16 amino acids. Germline CDR1 and CDR2: SGDLS and YYNGEE. V gave up 4 bases and J gave up 8 bases; unmatched junction bases: 14. DNA for the CDR3: TGTGCCAGCAGCACCAGGACAGGGACTACTCTAGACACCATATATTTT. This translates into CASSTRTGTTLDTIYF.

The rearrangement joins TRBV7-2 to TRBJ1-2; D possibly corresponds to TRBD1 (5 bases). The CDR3 contains 16 residues. V was trimmed by 1 base and J by 6 bases, leaving 18 bases between them. CDR1 is SGHTA, CDR2 FQGNSA, per germline. The DNA for the CDR3 is TGTGCCAGCAGCTTAGTAGGGGCTCTAGCCTTGGATGGCTACACCTTC. It is translated as CASSLVGALALDGYTF. The whole variable domain, remainder taken from reference TRBV7-2 and TRBJ1-2, is GAGVSQSPSNKVTEKGKDVELRCDPISGHTALYWYRQSLGQGLEFLIYFQGNSAPDKSGLPSDRFSAERTGGSVSTLTIQRTQQEDSAVYLCASSLVGALALDGYTFGSGTRLTVV.

The chain couples TRBV2 to TRBJ2-1, with D tentatively TRBD1 or TRBD2 (5 bases each). Trimming stripped 0 bases from V and 0 bases from J, with 6 bases between. CDR1 is SNHLY and CDR2 is FYNNEI in the germline V gene. This CDR3 is 15 amino acids long. The DNA for the CDR3 is TGTGCCAGCAGTGAAGCCGGGACCTCCTACAATGAGCAGTTCTTC. Protein product: CASSEAGTSYNEQFF. Full variable domain (outside the CDR3, taken from reference TRBV2 and TRBJ2-1): EPEVTQTPSHQVTQMGQEVILRCVPISNHLYFYWYRQILGQKVEFLVSFYNNEISEKSEIFDDQFSVERPDGSNFTLKIRSTKLEDSAMYFCASSEAGTSYNEQFFGPGTRLTVL.

This sequence joins TRBV27 and TRBJ2-1; 11 bases fit TRBD2. Germline trimming cut 7 bases from V and 0 bases from J; bases unmatched to any gene: 2. The germline V gene has CDR1 MNHEY and CDR2 SMNVEV (reference sequence). This CDR3 has 15 amino acids. This CDR3 is CASTTSGSSYNEQFF. The CDR3 DNA sequence: TGTGCCAGCACCACTAGCGGGAGCTCCTACAATGAGCAGTTCTTC.

This clone showed up just a few times. Other DNA sequences in the same sample also yield this CDR3. The rearrangement links TRBV5-6 to TRBJ1-1; D gene uncertain. The V end was cut by 4 bases, the J end by 0 bases, with 7 bases between. The CDR3 has 13 residues. The V gene's germline CDR1 is SGHDT and CDR2 YYEEEE. CDR3 sequence (DNA): TGTGCCAGCAGCATAGGGTTGAACACTGAAGCTTTCTTT. It yields the protein CASSIGLNTEAFF.

Notes on this clone: The same CDR3 can be traced to other DNA sequences in this sample. The chain has TRBV5-6 and TRBJ2-7, with 9 bases matching TRBD2. The CDR3 extends over 13 amino acids. The V and J ends lost 4 bases and 1 base, in that order; junction bases with no gene match: 0. Looked up from germline, CDR1 is SGHDT and CDR2 is YYEEEE. Here the CDR3 reads CASSLAGSYEQYF. The CDR3 DNA follows: TGTGCCAGCAGCCTAGCGGGATCCTACGAGCAGTACTTC.

As regards this clone: Other DNA sequences from this sample encode an identical CDR3 as well. This chain uses TRBV5-1 with TRBJ2-5; D remains unclear. Trimming took 0 bases from V and 2 from J, leaving 5 bases between them. Germline CDR1 reads SGHRS; CDR2 reads YFSETQ. The CDR3 has 13 amino acids. The CDR3 DNA sequence: TGCGCCAGCAGCTTGGGTTCGCAAGAGACCCAGTACTTC. Its protein product is CASSLGSQETQYF.

This sequence joins TRBV30 and TRBJ2-2; 7 bases fit TRBD2. V dropped 0 bases and J dropped 6; count of bases not matched to a gene: 4. This CDR3 region has 14 residues. Germline CDR1 GTSNPN, CDR2 SVGIG (reference sequence). CDR3 in amino acids: CAWSVKAGSGELFF. In nucleotides, the CDR3 is TGTGCCTGGAGTGTAAAAGCGGGATCCGGGGAGCTGTTTTTT.